This T cell receptor (beta chain) was sequenced during a study of blood T cell repertoires in COVID-19. About the research overall: The origin of the acute and convalescent COVID-19 samples was the United States, Italy and Spain. The analysed material was cDNA or gDNA that came from T cells, B-cell-depleted T cells, or PBMCs.

CDR3 length equals 16 residues. Germline V CDR1 and CDR2: SGHVS, FNYEAQ. The J segment lost 5 bases and the V segment lost 0 bases, leaving 5 bases of the junction unmatched. Authors' data handling: Researchers report that nucleated cell counts were estimated from reference gene primer amplification. Using immunoSEQ multiplex PCR, the repertoire was profiled, and TCRdb retains in-frame clones only, with some absent. The DNA was the basis for D and trimming; V, J and clone size are from that table. The sample lists some 99,000 clones, more than 65% occurring once. The sequencing input was peripheral blood. The V gene is TRBV7-6, the J gene TRBJ2-2; the match to TRBD2 covers 8 bases. The receptor was derived from a woman aged 80 or older with active or convalescent COVID-19. CDR3 DNA sequence: TGTGCCAGCAGCTTAGCCGGACGGGGGGGGACCGGGGAGCTGTTTTTT. Translating it yields CASSLAGRGGTGELFF.